This T cell receptor (beta chain) appears in the sequencing data of a study of OX40 agonist ivuxolimab in advanced cancers. Study overall: Prior therapy, whether anti-PD-1, anti-PD-L1 or anti-CTLA-4, was allowed, and approximately 40% had some. Study-level findings and limits: Partial responders dosed at 0.1-3.0 mg/kg displayed clonal expansion ranking among the lowest.

Trimming left V 5 bases short and J 3 bases short, with 10 bases between. CDR1 and CDR2 (germline): KGHSH, LQKENI. The CDR3 contains 13 residues. Concerning this clone: What it binds is not known.

No patient had autoimmune disease or received systemic immunosuppression. On cycle 4 day 1 and cycle 7 day 1, as well as at baseline, blood was sampled. Using immunoSEQ multiplex PCR, the repertoire was profiled, and TCRdb retains in-frame clones only, with some absent. The sample carries roughly 71,000 clones, 85% recorded once. The TCR comes from an adult with an advanced solid tumor such as melanoma, head and neck, liver or kidney cancer. This chain links TRBV18 with TRBJ1-1; D remains unclear. The sample here was CD4+ or CD8+ T cells sorted from blood, taken in a trial of the OX40 agonist ivuxolimab. As DNA, the CDR3 is TGTGCCAGCTCATTAGGGTTTGACACTGAAGCTTTCTTT. This codes for CASSLGFDTEAFF. Drawing the rest from reference TRBV18 and TRBJ1-1, the complete variable domain is NAGVMQNPRHLVRRRGQEARLRCSPMKGHSHVYWYRQLPEEGLKFMVYLQKENIIDESGMPKERFSAEFPKEGPSILRIQQVVRGDSAAYFCASSLGFDTEAFFGQGTRLTVV.